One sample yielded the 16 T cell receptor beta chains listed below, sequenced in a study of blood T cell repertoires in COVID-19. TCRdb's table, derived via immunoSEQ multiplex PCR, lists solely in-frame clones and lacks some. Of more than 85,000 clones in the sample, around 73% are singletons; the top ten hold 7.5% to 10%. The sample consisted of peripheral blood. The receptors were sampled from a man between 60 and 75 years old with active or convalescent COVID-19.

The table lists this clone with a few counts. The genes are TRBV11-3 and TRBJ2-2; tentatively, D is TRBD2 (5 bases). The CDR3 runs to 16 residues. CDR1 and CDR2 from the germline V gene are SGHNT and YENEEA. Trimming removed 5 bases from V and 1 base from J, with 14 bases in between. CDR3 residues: CASSPGGPLNTGELFF. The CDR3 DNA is TGTGCCAGCAGCCCCGGCGGGCCCCTGAACACCGGGGAGCTGTTTTTT.

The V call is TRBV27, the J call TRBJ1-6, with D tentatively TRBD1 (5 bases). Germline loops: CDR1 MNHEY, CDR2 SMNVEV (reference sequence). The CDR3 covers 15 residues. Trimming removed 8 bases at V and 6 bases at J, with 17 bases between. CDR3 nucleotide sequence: TGTGCCAGCCGCAAGATCGCGACAGTTAATTCACCCCTCCACTTT. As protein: CASRKIATVNSPLHF.

CDR3 DNA: TGTGCCAGCAGCTTAGGAGGGAATAATTCACCCCTCCACTTT. Protein product: CASSLGGNNSPLHF. The gene calls are TRBV11-2 and TRBJ1-6; D is undetermined. The CDR3 covers 14 residues. Trimming removed 1 base at V and 5 bases at J, with 6 bases between. The germline gives CDR1 SGHAT, CDR2 FQNNGV.

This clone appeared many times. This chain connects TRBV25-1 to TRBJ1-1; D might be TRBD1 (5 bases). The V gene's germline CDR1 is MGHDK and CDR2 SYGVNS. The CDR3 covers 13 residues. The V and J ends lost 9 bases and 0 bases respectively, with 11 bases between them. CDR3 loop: CASAREVNTEAFF. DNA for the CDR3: TGTGCCAGTGCCAGGGAGGTGAACACTGAAGCTTTCTTT.

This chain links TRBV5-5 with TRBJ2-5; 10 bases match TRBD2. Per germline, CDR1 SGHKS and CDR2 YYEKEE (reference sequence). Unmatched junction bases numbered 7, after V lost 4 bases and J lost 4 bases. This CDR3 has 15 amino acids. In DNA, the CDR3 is TGTGCCAGCAGCCTTCTAGCGGGAGTGGGAGAGACCCAGTACTTC. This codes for CASSLLAGVGETQYF.

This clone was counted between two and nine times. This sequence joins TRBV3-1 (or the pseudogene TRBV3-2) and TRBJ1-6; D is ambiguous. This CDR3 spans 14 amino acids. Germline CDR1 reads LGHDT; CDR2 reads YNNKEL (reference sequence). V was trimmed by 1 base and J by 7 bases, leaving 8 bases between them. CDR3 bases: TGTGCCAGCAGCCAAGGAGGCGGGAATTCACCCCTCCACTTT. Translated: CASSQGGGNSPLHF.

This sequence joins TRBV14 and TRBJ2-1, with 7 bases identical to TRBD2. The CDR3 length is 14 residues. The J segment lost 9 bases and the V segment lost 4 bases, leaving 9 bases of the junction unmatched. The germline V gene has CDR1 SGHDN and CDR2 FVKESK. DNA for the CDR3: TGTGCCAGCAGCCTCTCAGCGGGAATGGGTGAGCAGTTCTTC. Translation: CASSLSAGMGEQFF.

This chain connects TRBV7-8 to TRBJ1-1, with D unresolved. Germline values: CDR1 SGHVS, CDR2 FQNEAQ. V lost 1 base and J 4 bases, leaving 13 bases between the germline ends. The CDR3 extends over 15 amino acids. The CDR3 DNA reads TGTGCCAGCAGCTTAGAGGGAGTTGGCATCACTGAAGCTTTCTTT. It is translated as CASSLEGVGITEAFF.

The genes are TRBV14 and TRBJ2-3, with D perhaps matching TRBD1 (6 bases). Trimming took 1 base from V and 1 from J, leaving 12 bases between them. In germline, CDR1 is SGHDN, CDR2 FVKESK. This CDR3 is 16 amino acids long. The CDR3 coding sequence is TGTGCCAGCAGCCAAGGATACAGGGACCGCACAGATACGCAGTATTTT. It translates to CASSQGYRDRTDTQYF.

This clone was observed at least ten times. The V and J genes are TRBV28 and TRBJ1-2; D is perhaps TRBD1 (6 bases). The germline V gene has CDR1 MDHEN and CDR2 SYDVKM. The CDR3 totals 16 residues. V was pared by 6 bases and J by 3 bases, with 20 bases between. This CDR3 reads CASSPGLGGGDYGYTF. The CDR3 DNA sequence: TGTGCCAGCAGCCCCGGCCTGGGGGGGGGCGACTATGGCTACACCTTC.

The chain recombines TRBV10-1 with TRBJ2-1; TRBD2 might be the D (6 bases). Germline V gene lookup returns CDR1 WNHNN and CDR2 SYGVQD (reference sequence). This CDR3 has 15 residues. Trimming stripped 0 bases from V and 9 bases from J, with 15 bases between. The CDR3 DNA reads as TGCGCCAGCAGTGAGTCAAGGAGGACGCGGGGTGAGCAGTTCTTC. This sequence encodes CASSESRRTRGEQFF.

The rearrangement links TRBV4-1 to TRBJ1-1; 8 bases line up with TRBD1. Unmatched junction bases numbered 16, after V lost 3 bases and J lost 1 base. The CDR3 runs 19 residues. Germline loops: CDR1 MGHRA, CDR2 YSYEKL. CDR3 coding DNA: TGCGCCAGCAGCCAGACGCGGACAGGGCTCAATGCGCCGAACACTGAAGCTTTCTTT. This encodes CASSQTRTGLNAPNTEAFF.

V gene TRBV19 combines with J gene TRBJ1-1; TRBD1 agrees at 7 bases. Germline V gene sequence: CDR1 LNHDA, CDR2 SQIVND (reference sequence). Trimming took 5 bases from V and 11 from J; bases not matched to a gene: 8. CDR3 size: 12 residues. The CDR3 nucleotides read TGTGCCAGTAGTCCTACCAGGGGGTCGGCTTTCTTT. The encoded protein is CASSPTRGSAFF.

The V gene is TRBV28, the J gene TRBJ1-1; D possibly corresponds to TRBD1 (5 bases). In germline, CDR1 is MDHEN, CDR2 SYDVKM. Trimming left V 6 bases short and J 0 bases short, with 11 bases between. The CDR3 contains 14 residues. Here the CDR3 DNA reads TGTGCCAGCAGGCCCGGGACTGTGAACACTGAAGCTTTCTTT. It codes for CASRPGTVNTEAFF. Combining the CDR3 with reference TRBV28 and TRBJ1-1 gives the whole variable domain DVKVTQSSRYLVKRTGEKVFLECVQDMDHENMFWYRQDPGLGLRLIYFSYDVKMKEKGDIPEGYSVSREKKERFSLILESASTNQTSMYLCASRPGTVNTEAFFGQGTRLTVV.

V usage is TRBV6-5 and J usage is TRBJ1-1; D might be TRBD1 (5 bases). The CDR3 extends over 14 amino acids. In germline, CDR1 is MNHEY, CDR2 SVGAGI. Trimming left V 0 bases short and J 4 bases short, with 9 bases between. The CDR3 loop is CASSYSPGITEAFF. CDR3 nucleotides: TGTGCCAGCAGTTACTCGCCAGGGATCACTGAAGCTTTCTTT.

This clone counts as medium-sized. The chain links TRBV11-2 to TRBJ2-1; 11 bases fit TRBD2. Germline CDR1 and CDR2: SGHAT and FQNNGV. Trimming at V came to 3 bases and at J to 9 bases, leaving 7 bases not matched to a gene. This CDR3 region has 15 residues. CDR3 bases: TGTGCCAGCAGCTTCACCGGGACTAGCGGCCTTGAGCAGTTCTTC. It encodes CASSFTGTSGLEQFF.